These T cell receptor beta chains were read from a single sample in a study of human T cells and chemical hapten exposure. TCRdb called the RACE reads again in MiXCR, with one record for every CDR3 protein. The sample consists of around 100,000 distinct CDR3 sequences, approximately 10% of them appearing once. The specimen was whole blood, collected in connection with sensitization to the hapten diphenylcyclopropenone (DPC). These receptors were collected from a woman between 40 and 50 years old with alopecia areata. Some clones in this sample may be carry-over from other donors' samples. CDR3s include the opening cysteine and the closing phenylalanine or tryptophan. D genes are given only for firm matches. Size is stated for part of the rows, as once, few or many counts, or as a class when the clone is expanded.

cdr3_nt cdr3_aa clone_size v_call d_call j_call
TGTGCCAGCAGCCCCCAGGGCCCAGTGGTACGGGGCTACACCTTC CASSPQGPVVRGYTF NA TRBV12-3/TRBV12-4 NA TRBJ1-2
TGCAGTGCTAGAGATAATAGGGGAGGCCAGTTCTTC CSARDNRGGQFF NA TRBV20-1 NA TRBJ2-1
TGTGCCACCAGCAGAGGTTTGAACAATGAGCAGTTCTTC CATSRGLNNEQFF few TRBV15 NA TRBJ2-1
TGTGCCAGCAGCCCAGAACTTTATTCACCCCTCCACTTT CASSPELYSPLHF many TRBV11-2 NA TRBJ1-6
TGTGCCTGGAGTGTAGGGAGTCACCTTAGCAATCAGCCCCAGCATTTT CAWSVGSHLSNQPQHF many TRBV30 NA TRBJ1-5
TGTGCCAGCAGCTCCGACGGGGGGCGGGATCAGCCCCAGCATTTT CASSSDGGRDQPQHF NA TRBV7-2 NA TRBJ1-5
TGTGCCAGCAGTTTTGAGAGCAATCAGCCCCAGCATTTT CASSFESNQPQHF few TRBV12-3/TRBV12-4 NA TRBJ1-5
TGTGCCAGCAGCTGGACAGGGGGCTCAACTAATGAAAAACTGTTTTTT CASSWTGGSTNEKLFF NA TRBV5-6 TRBD1 TRBJ1-4
TGTGCCAGCTCACCACCCGCTAGCGGGACAAAGGGGGAGCAGTTCTTC CASSPPASGTKGEQFF NA TRBV18 TRBD2 TRBJ2-1
TGCAGTGCTACCCCGGGAGTGGGACAGGGGGCTCGAACCGGGGAGCTGTTTTTT CSATPGVGQGARTGELFF NA TRBV20-1 TRBD1 TRBJ2-2
TGTGCCTCCGGGACTAGCGTGAGAGAGGATACGCAGTATTTT CASGTSVREDTQYF NA TRBV7-2 TRBD2 TRBJ2-3
TGTGCCAGTAGAGGGCCCAGGGGCAGCACAGATACGCAGTATTTT CASRGPRGSTDTQYF many TRBV19 NA TRBJ2-3
TGTGCCAGCAGCTTAATAGGACAGGGGGCGGGAGATACGCAGTATTTT CASSLIGQGAGDTQYF many TRBV7-2 TRBD1 TRBJ2-3
TGTGCCAGCAGCTTAGAGGGCGGCTTGGGCAATCAGCCCCAGCATTTT CASSLEGGLGNQPQHF NA TRBV7-2 NA TRBJ1-5
TGCAGCGTTGCGCGGGGTTTAACTGATGGAAACACCATATATTTT CSVARGLTDGNTIYF few TRBV29-1 NA TRBJ1-3
TGTGCCAGCAGTGATTTGCGGGGCCAAGAGACCCAGTACTTC CASSDLRGQETQYF NA TRBV2 NA TRBJ2-5
TGTGCCAGCTCACCCCGGGAGGGCGGGAACACTGAAGCTTTCTTT CASSPREGGNTEAFF many TRBV18 NA TRBJ1-1
TGTGCCAGCAGTTATGGCGGCGGGAGAAGCAATCAGCCCCAGCATTTT CASSYGGGRSNQPQHF few TRBV6-6 NA TRBJ1-5
TGTGCCAGCAGCCGGGGGGGGTACTCTGGAAACACCATATATTTT CASSRGGYSGNTIYF NA TRBV11-2 NA TRBJ1-3
TGTGCCAGCAGCCTGGCGGGGGTGATTTCACCCCTCCACTTT CASSLAGVISPLHF NA TRBV5-5 NA TRBJ1-6
TGTGCCAGCAGCGGGGCCCCTCGCTCCGAGCAGTACTTC CASSGAPRSEQYF NA TRBV7-2 NA TRBJ2-7
TGTGCCAGCAGTTCCGGGACTCGAGGGATCGAGCAGTACTTC CASSSGTRGIEQYF NA TRBV12-3/TRBV12-4 NA TRBJ2-7
TGTGCCAGCAGCTTTTGGGGCCGGGGTAGGGGCACTGAAGCTTTCTTT CASSFWGRGRGTEAFF many TRBV7-9 NA TRBJ1-1
TGTGCCAGCTCACCATCAGCTGACAGCTCCTACGAGCAGTACTTC CASSPSADSSYEQYF NA TRBV18 NA TRBJ2-7
TGTGCCAGCAGCCAGGGGGCGTTTCAGCCCCAGCATTTT CASSQGAFQPQHF NA TRBV7-2 TRBD1 TRBJ1-5
TGTGCCAGCAGCGCGAAGTCGCACACTGAAGCTTTCTTT CASSAKSHTEAFF NA TRBV3-1 NA TRBJ1-1
TGTGCCAGCTCATTCGGACGGATGAATAATGAAAAACTGTTTTTT CASSFGRMNNEKLFF NA TRBV18 NA TRBJ1-4
TGTGCCAGCAGTGGGACAAAGGGGGATGGCTACACCTTC CASSGTKGDGYTF few TRBV25-1 NA TRBJ1-2
TGCAGTGCCCCCCCGGGACAGGGGTCTTACGAGCAGTACTTC CSAPPGQGSYEQYF NA TRBV20-1 TRBD1 TRBJ2-7
TGTGCCAGTAGTATGAGGGACAATCAGCCCCAGCATTTT CASSMRDNQPQHF few TRBV19 NA TRBJ1-5
TGTGCCAGCAGCCTCGGGACAGGACACACCGGGGAGCTGTTTTTT CASSLGTGHTGELFF NA TRBV5-6 TRBD1 TRBJ2-2
TGTGCCAGCAAGTTGGACACCCTGGGGGAGACCCAGTACTTC CASKLDTLGETQYF few TRBV6-6 NA TRBJ2-5
TGCAGTGCCCTCGGGGTGGCCTACAATGAGCAGTTCTTC CSALGVAYNEQFF few TRBV20-1 NA TRBJ2-1
TGCGCCAGCAGCACGGAGGGGACGGGTCCCCTCGAGCAGTACTTC CASSTEGTGPLEQYF many TRBV5-1 NA TRBJ2-7
TGTGCCTCTACAGGCAACAATGAGCAGTTCTTC CASTGNNEQFF many TRBV25-1 NA TRBJ2-1
TGTGCCAGCAGCACGACCGGGAGCACTGAAGCTTTCTTT CASSTTGSTEAFF many TRBV7-2 NA TRBJ1-1
TGTGCCAGCCGCCGCGGGGCGAACACCGGGGAGCTGTTTTTT CASRRGANTGELFF few TRBV27 NA TRBJ2-2
TGTGCCAGCACCTTGACTAGCACAGATACGCAGTATTTT CASTLTSTDTQYF many TRBV6-1 NA TRBJ2-3
TGTGCCAGCAGTTTAGGGGGCGGCGGCGGGGAGCTGTTTTTT CASSLGGGGGELFF NA TRBV27 NA TRBJ2-2
TGTGCCAGCAGTGGGCAGGGGCAATATGGCTACACCTTC CASSGQGQYGYTF few TRBV25-1 NA TRBJ1-2
TGTGCCATTACCAGGGGAGCGAACACTGAAGCTTTCTTT CAITRGANTEAFF many TRBV10-3 NA TRBJ1-1
TGTGACACCAGTGCCGCGGGGACCCAGTACTTC CDTSAAGTQYF NA TRBV24-1 NA TRBJ2-5
TGTGCCAGCAGTTATGCAACGGACTTAACGGAGCAGTTCTTC CASSYATDLTEQFF few TRBV6-2/TRBV6-3 NA TRBJ2-1
TGTGCCAGCAGCCAAGCGGCGGGCGAAGAGACCCAGTACTTC CASSQAAGEETQYF many TRBV4-2 NA TRBJ2-5
TGTGCCAGCGCCGCTGTCGGACTAGCGGGAAACACCGGGGAGCTGTTTTTT CASAAVGLAGNTGELFF few TRBV27 TRBD2 TRBJ2-2
TGCAGTGCTCCGGGCGGGAGGGAGGTAGAGACCCAGTACTTC CSAPGGREVETQYF many TRBV20-1 TRBD2 TRBJ2-5
TGTGCCAGCAGTTACGAAGGCGGGAGGCCCTACAATGAGCAGTTCTTC CASSYEGGRPYNEQFF many TRBV6-5 TRBD2 TRBJ2-1